This is a list of T cell receptor beta chains from one sample in a study of technical replicates of blood from several donors. Generated by immunoSEQ multiplex PCR, the TCRdb table keeps only in-frame clones and is missing some. The table records tens of thousands of clones, around 92% of them present only once. Sequencing was carried out using T cells isolated from PBMCs. The receptors shown here come from a human donor in good health. Some clones in this sample may be carry-over from other donors' samples. The CDR3 runs from the conserved cysteine through the conserved F or W. The D gene is left open where the match is weak. Expanded clones get a size class; other rows say once, few or many, or leave the size out.

j_call,v_call,clone_size,d_call,cdr3_nt,cdr3_aa
TRBJ1-1,TRBV25-1,NA,NA,TGTGCCAGCCGATGGGGGGCTGAAGCTTTCTTT,CASRWGAEAFF
TRBJ2-5,TRBV6-4,NA,TRBD2,TGTGCCAGCAGTGCTAGCGGGAGGGCCGGGGAGACCCAGTACTTC,CASSASGRAGETQYF
TRBJ1-2,TRBV27,NA,TRBD1,TGTGCCAGCAGGGGGGGACAGGGGTATGGCTACACCTTC,CASRGGQGYGYTF
TRBJ2-7,TRBV2,NA,NA,TGTGCCAGCAGTGAATCTGGGACTTCAGCGGTGGAGCAGTACTTC,CASSESGTSAVEQYF
TRBJ1-1,TRBV7-9,NA,NA,TGTGCCGGAAAAACCTTGGGGGATTTTAGGGGGTACACTGAAGCTTTCTTT,CAGKTLGDFRGYTEAFF
TRBJ2-7,TRBV9,once,TRBD2,TGTGCCAGCAGCGTGAGGGGCGGGAGCGAGCAGTACTTC,CASSVRGGSEQYF
TRBJ2-7,TRBV4-2,NA,TRBD1,TGTGCCAGCAGCCAAGATGGAACAGGGGTATACGAGCAGTACTTC,CASSQDGTGVYEQYF
TRBJ1-6,TRBV18,NA,NA,TGTGCCAGCTCACCGCAGGGTTCACCCCTCCACTTT,CASSPQGSPLHF
TRBJ2-1,TRBV7-9,NA,NA,TGTGCCAGCAGCTTACGACCGGGACTGTCAATAGAGCAGTTCTTC,CASSLRPGLSIEQFF
TRBJ2-2,TRBV6-5,NA,NA,TGTGCCAGCAGTTTAGAGTTGGCCGGGGAGCTGTTTTTT,CASSLELAGELFF
TRBJ1-4,TRBV11-1,NA,NA,TGTGCCAGCAGCTTTTCCAAGGACAGCTTCAATGAAAAACTGTTTTTT,CASSFSKDSFNEKLFF
TRBJ2-7,TRBV6-1,NA,NA,TGTGCCAGCTTTAGTCTGGGACCCACGGGGGAGTACTTC,CASFSLGPTGEYF
TRBJ2-1,TRBV15,NA,TRBD2,TGTGCCACCAGCAGAGATAAGGTAGCGGGAGGGGGTGAGCAGTTCTTC,CATSRDKVAGGGEQFF
TRBJ2-7,TRBV2,once,NA,TGTGCCAGCAGTCGCCCGGGACTCCCTCTGGGGCAGTACTTC,CASSRPGLPLGQYF
TRBJ1-6,TRBV4-1,NA,TRBD1,TGCGCCAGCAGCCAAGAGCCTAGGACAGGGAGGAAATCACCCCTCCACTTT,CASSQEPRTGRKSPLHF
TRBJ2-5,TRBV4-1,NA,TRBD2,TGCGCCAGCAGCCACATACCGGGACTAGCGGGAGGGGAGACCCAGTACTTC,CASSHIPGLAGGETQYF
TRBJ1-1,TRBV6-1,NA,NA,TGTGCCAGCAGTGTGGCACAGGGCGGGTACACTGAAGCTTTCTTT,CASSVAQGGYTEAFF
TRBJ1-4,TRBV5-1,NA,TRBD1,TGCGCCAGCAGCTTGGACAGGGGATCTGAAAAACTGTTTTTT,CASSLDRGSEKLFF
TRBJ2-2,TRBV4-2,NA,TRBD1,TGTGCCAGCAGCCAAACCGGGACAGGGGACACCGGGGAGCTGTTTTTT,CASSQTGTGDTGELFF
TRBJ2-7,TRBV11-3,NA,NA,TGTGCCAGCAGCTTAAGGGGTATAACAGAGCAGTACTTC,CASSLRGITEQYF
TRBJ2-5,TRBV18,NA,NA,TGTGCCAGCTCACCGAGAAGATCTCAAGAGACCCAGTACTTC,CASSPRRSQETQYF
TRBJ2-7,TRBV5-4,NA,NA,TGTGCCAGCAGCTTGGGGGCCTGGGGAGACTCCTACGAGCAGTACTTC,CASSLGAWGDSYEQYF
TRBJ2-7,TRBV19,NA,TRBD2,TGTGCCAGTAGTACGAGGACTAGTGAGGCCGAGCAGTACTTC,CASSTRTSEAEQYF
TRBJ2-1,TRBV11-2,few,TRBD1,TGTGCCAGCAGCCCTTTAAGGGGGCGCAGTCACAATGAGCAGTTCTTC,CASSPLRGRSHNEQFF
TRBJ2-1,TRBV7-9,NA,NA,TGTGCCAGCAGCTTAGCCCGGTACAATGAGCAGTTCTTC,CASSLARYNEQFF
TRBJ2-5,TRBV5-1,once,NA,TGCGCCAGCAGCCTTGGGGGGTTGGGCCAGTACCAAGAGACCCAGTACTTC,CASSLGGLGQYQETQYF
TRBJ1-2,TRBV7-2,once,NA,TGTGCCAGCAGCTTAGTTACAGGACCGATCTATGGCTACACCTTC,CASSLVTGPIYGYTF
TRBJ2-1,TRBV11-2,NA,TRBD1,TGTGCCAGCAGCTCCCTGAGGGGGCCGTACAATGAGCAGTTCTTC,CASSSLRGPYNEQFF
TRBJ2-7,TRBV29-1,NA,NA,TGCAGCGTTGGTGAGGATAACTCCTACGAGCAGTACTTC,CSVGEDNSYEQYF
TRBJ1-1,TRBV28,NA,TRBD1,TGTGCCAGCAGTTTATTAGGGGGCTTGAACACTGAAGCTTTCTTT,CASSLLGGLNTEAFF
TRBJ2-7,TRBV7-2,NA,NA,TGTGCCAGCAGCTTAGAGACTTATTACTCCTACGAGCAGTACTTC,CASSLETYYSYEQYF
TRBJ2-1,TRBV7-9,NA,TRBD1,TGTGCCAGCAGCCCGAGGTACGGGACAGACAATGAGCAGTTCTTC,CASSPRYGTDNEQFF
TRBJ1-2,TRBV28,NA,NA,TGTGCCAGCAGTTTTCATCAGAGGGTGAGAGGCTACACCTTC,CASSFHQRVRGYTF
TRBJ2-3,TRBV4-1,NA,NA,TGCGCCAGCAGCCAAGATAGGAGGGGGGGGCCAGATACGCAGTATTTT,CASSQDRRGGPDTQYF
TRBJ1-2,TRBV15,NA,NA,TGTGCCACCAGCAGAGTTAGCAGGGAGGATGGCTACACCTTC,CATSRVSREDGYTF
TRBJ2-7,TRBV5-6,NA,NA,TGTGCCAGCAGCGAGGTCTCCAGCGACCCCTACGAGCAGTACTTC,CASSEVSSDPYEQYF
TRBJ2-1,TRBV7-8,NA,NA,TGTGCCAGCAGCTTACGTGGAGGGACCGCTAGTGGGAATGTCTACAATGAGCAGTTCTTC,CASSLRGGTASGNVYNEQFF
TRBJ2-7,TRBV5-4,NA,TRBD2,TGTGCCAGCAGCTTGGGCGGGAGCGGATACGAGCAGTACTTC,CASSLGGSGYEQYF
TRBJ2-3,TRBV13,NA,NA,TGTGCCAGCAGCGAACACAACCCCACAGATACGCAGTATTTT,CASSEHNPTDTQYF
TRBJ2-4,TRBV4-1,NA,TRBD2,TGCGCCAGCAGCCCTACCTCGGGCGGGGGGCCGGGCATTCAGTACTTC,CASSPTSGGGPGIQYF
TRBJ2-2,TRBV18,NA,NA,TGTGCCAGCTCGCTACAGGTTAGGAACACCGGGGAGCTGTTTTTT,CASSLQVRNTGELFF
TRBJ2-1,TRBV4-1,NA,TRBD2,TGCGCCAGCAGCCAAGAAGTAGTAGCGTTGGGACTAGCTTATGAGCAGTTCTTC,CASSQEVVALGLAYEQFF
TRBJ1-2,TRBV27,NA,TRBD1,TGTGCCAGCAGTTTGGGGACAGGCGTCATCTATGGCTACACCTTC,CASSLGTGVIYGYTF
TRBJ1-4,TRBV2,few,NA,TGTGCCAGCAGTGAATACACAGAGGGTGAAAAACTGTTTTTT,CASSEYTEGEKLFF
TRBJ1-5,TRBV7-6,NA,TRBD1,TGTGCCAGCAGCGCCCGACAGGGGGATCAGCCCCAGCATTTT,CASSARQGDQPQHF
TRBJ1-1,TRBV18,NA,TRBD1,TGTGCCAGCTCACCACAGACACAGGGGTCGACCACTGAAGCTTTCTTT,CASSPQTQGSTTEAFF
TRBJ2-1,TRBV2,NA,NA,TGTGCCAGCAGGCTGGACAGCCACAATGAGCAGTTCTTC,CASRLDSHNEQFF
TRBJ2-2,TRBV6-5,NA,NA,TGTGCCAGCAGTTACTCGAGGGACACCGGGGAGCTGTTTTTT,CASSYSRDTGELFF